This passage covers 15 T cell receptor beta chains from one sample sequenced in a study of a mutant IDH1 vaccine in newly diagnosed glioma. The data were produced by immunoSEQ multiplex PCR, yet TCRdb's version contains in-frame clones alone and is incomplete. Of some 40,000 clones listed, 80% to 90% are singletons. Time point here: week 23, last vaccination. Mutant IDH1 20-mer peptide, at 300 ug, made up each vaccine dose, with topical imiquimod. These receptors' antigens are unknown. Here the sequenced sample was PBMCs, taken from a glioma patient whose treatment included an IDH1 peptide vaccine. The receptors shown here come from a man aged 40-49 years with glioma.

The chain combines TRBV30 with TRBJ1-4; the D is unclear. Trimming pared 0 bases from V and 10 bases from J, leaving 9 bases between. There are 12 residues in the CDR3. Germline V lookup: CDR1 GTSNPN, CDR2 SVGIG (reference sequence). The CDR3 here is CAWSVLGGKLFF. The CDR3, as DNA: TGTGCCTGGAGTGTACTCGGTGGAAAACTGTTTTTT.

V is TRBV6-1 and J is TRBJ2-1; D unresolved. CDR1 and CDR2 (germline): MNHNS, SASEGT. V dropped 2 bases and J dropped 0 bases, with 8 bases sitting between them. The CDR3 extends over 15 amino acids. The CDR3 region has the DNA TGTGCCAGCAGTGAATCGACAAACTCCTACAATGAGCAGTTCTTC. Encoded protein: CASSESTNSYNEQFF.

The chain carries TRBV10-1 and TRBJ2-3; 10 nucleotides match TRBD2. The CDR3 sequence is 14 residues long. Losses at the gene ends were 2 bases for V and 10 bases for J; bases not matched to a gene: 6. The V gene's germline CDR1 is WNHNN and CDR2 SYGVQD (reference sequence). As DNA, the CDR3 is TGCGCCAGCAGTGAGAGCGGGGGGGCCCAGTCGCAGTATTTT. Translating gives CASSESGGAQSQYF.

This clone turned up a few times. The chain employs TRBV6-7 and TRBJ1-5; 7 bases are a match to TRBD1. TRBV6-7 has ORF status, its function being uncertain. The CDR3 contains 16 residues. The J segment lost 2 bases and the V segment lost 5 bases, leaving 9 bases of the junction unmatched. CDR3 protein: CASSPEDRDGNQPQHF. Here the CDR3 DNA reads TGTGCCAGCAGTCCCGAAGACAGGGATGGCAATCAGCCCCAGCATTTT.

The chain links TRBV14 to TRBJ2-7; no clear D gene. V lost 0 bases and J lost 0, with 3 bases in between. This CDR3 has 13 residues. Per germline, CDR1 SGHDN and CDR2 FVKESK. The CDR3 region is CASSQDFSYEQYF. DNA of the CDR3: TGTGCCAGCAGCCAAGATTTCTCCTACGAGCAGTACTTC. Based on the CDR3 plus reference TRBV14 and TRBJ2-7, the full variable domain is EAGVTQFPSHSVIEKGQTVTLRCDPISGHDNLYWYRRVMGKEIKFLLHFVKESKQDESGMPNNRFLAERTGGTYSTLKVQPAELEDSGVYFCASSQDFSYEQYFGPGTRLTVT.

This rearrangement joins TRBV11-3 to TRBJ2-3, with TRBD2 identical over 13 bases. The CDR3 has 17 residues. The germline CDR1 and CDR2 sequences are SGHNT and YENEEA. Trimming took 2 bases from V and 3 from J; bases not matched to a gene: 5. Here the CDR3 reads CASSLTLAGGRTDTQYF. CDR3 DNA: TGTGCCAGCAGCTTAACACTAGCGGGGGGGCGAACAGATACGCAGTATTTT.

The V and J genes are TRBV7-3 and TRBJ2-7; D could derive from TRBD1 or TRBD2 (5 bases each). V was shortened by 4 bases and J by 2 bases, with 15 bases between the two germline ends. CDR1 is SGHTA, CDR2 FQGTGA, per germline. The length of the CDR3 is 15 residues. CDR3 region: CASSSSGLAPYEQYF. In nucleotides, the CDR3 is TGTGCCAGCAGCTCCTCAGGGCTAGCCCCCTACGAGCAGTACTTC.

There are a few counts of this clone. CDR3 residues: CASRQGIEQYF. The CDR3 coding sequence is TGTGCCAGTAGGCAGGGCATCGAGCAGTACTTC. The V call is TRBV19, the J call TRBJ2-7; D possibly corresponds to TRBD1 (5 bases). Germline V gives CDR1 LNHDA, CDR2 SQIVND (reference sequence). V lost 6 bases and J 6 bases, leaving 9 bases between the germline ends. The CDR3 is 11 amino acids.

The chain employs TRBV7-2 and TRBJ2-1, with 7 bases identical to TRBD2. The CDR3 contains 14 residues. Germline assignment: CDR1 SGHTA and CDR2 FQGNSA. Losses at the gene ends were 9 bases for V and 0 bases for J; bases not matched to a gene: 5. This CDR3 is CASERGSSYNEQFF. DNA for the CDR3: TGTGCCAGTGAGCGGGGAAGCTCCTACAATGAGCAGTTCTTC.

The J gene is TRBJ2-7, the V gene TRBV6-6, with D maybe TRBD1 (6 bases). This CDR3 contains 13 residues. CDR1 and CDR2 from the germline V gene are MNHNY and SVGAGI (reference sequence). Trimming took off 5 bases at V and 1 base at J, with 9 bases between the two ends. CDR3 DNA: TGTGCCAGCAGTCGGACAGATTCCTACGAGCAGTACTTC. This sequence encodes CASSRTDSYEQYF.

The CDR3 protein is CAISESGDTQYF. In DNA, the CDR3 is TGTGCCATCAGTGAGTCGGGGGATACGCAGTATTTT. The chain employs TRBV10-3 and TRBJ2-3; D is uncertain. The CDR3 has 12 amino acids. Trimming removed 0 bases at V and 6 bases at J, with 4 bases between. The germline V gene has CDR1 ENHRY and CDR2 SYGVKD.

This clone was recorded a few times. The rearrangement joins TRBV4-2 to TRBJ2-3, with D tentatively TRBD2 (6 bases). In germline, CDR1 is LGHNA, CDR2 YNFKEQ. Trimming shortened V by 1 base and J by 6 bases, and 23 bases separated the two germline ends. This CDR3 comprises 18 residues. The CDR3 DNA follows: TGTGCCAGCAGCCAAGCCGCCGGGAGCGGAGTAACATTCGATACGCAGTATTTT. Translated, it gives CASSQAAGSGVTFDTQYF.

This sequence joins TRBV6-1 and TRBJ1-1, with D possibly TRBD1 on 5 matching bases. CDR1 is MNHNS and CDR2 is SASEGT in the germline V gene. The CDR3 is made up of 14 amino acids. Trimming cost V 4 bases and J 1 base, with 10 bases left between them. The CDR3 loop reads CASSVTQGNTEAFF. CDR3 bases: TGTGCCAGCAGTGTGACCCAGGGGAACACTGAAGCTTTCTTT.

The rearrangement links TRBV7-2 to TRBJ2-2, with D tentatively TRBD1 or TRBD2 (6 bases each). V dropped 4 bases and J dropped 1 base, with 16 bases sitting between them. Looked up from germline, CDR1 is SGHTA and CDR2 is FQGNSA. The CDR3 totals 17 residues. CDR3 region: CASSSAPGAWNTGELFF. The CDR3 DNA sequence: TGTGCCAGCAGCTCAGCCCCGGGGGCCTGGAACACCGGGGAGCTGTTTTTT.

This chain joins TRBV19 and TRBJ1-2; tentatively, D is TRBD1 (6 bases). Germline lookup yields CDR1 LNHDA and CDR2 SQIVND (reference sequence). This CDR3 contains 12 residues. V was pared by 1 base and J by 7 bases, with 7 bases between. In DNA, the CDR3 is TGTGCCAGTAGTATAGTGGACAGTGGCTACACCTTC. Protein: CASSIVDSGYTF.